A selection of T cell receptor beta chains follows, all from one sample in a study of blood T cell repertoires in COVID-19. The repertoire was sequenced with immunoSEQ multiplex PCR; TCRdb's copy has only in-frame clones and lacks some. The sample has just under 150,000 clones, about nine tenths seen once. Source material: peripheral blood. The receptors were sampled from a woman between 45 and 65 years old with acute or convalescent COVID-19. Each CDR3 is given with its conserved first and last residue. The order of the fields is clone size, J gene, CDR3 length, V gene, D gene, CDR3 protein, CDR3 DNA. A D gene is named only where the DNA matches it firmly. Rows give clone size only sometimes, using once, few, many, or a class for an expanded clone.

once | TRBJ1-5 | 15 | TRBV28 | - | CAGRTGGASNQPQHF | TGTGCCGGTCGGACGGGAGGAGCTAGCAATCAGCCCCAGCATTTT
- | TRBJ2-6 | 14 | TRBV5-4 | - | CASSLSSGANVLTF | TGTGCCAGCAGCTTGTCATCTGGGGCCAACGTCCTGACTTTC
- | TRBJ1-4 | 15 | TRBV24-1 | TRBD1 | CATSDLTGGEEKLFF | TGTGCCACCAGTGATTTGACAGGGGGCGAGGAAAAACTGTTTTTT
- | TRBJ2-3 | 17 | TRBV5-4 | TRBD2 | CASSPWGVAGGTDTQYF | TGTGCCAGCAGCCCCTGGGGTGTAGCGGGGGGAACAGATACGCAGTATTTT
once | TRBJ1-2 | 16 | TRBV27 | TRBD1 | CASSFNPTGGGSGYTF | TGTGCCAGCAGTTTTAATCCGACAGGGGGCGGTAGTGGCTACACCTTC
- | TRBJ2-7 | 15 | TRBV28 | TRBD1 | CASSLVSGTGVEQYF | TGTGCCAGCAGTTTAGTTTCCGGGACAGGGGTCGAGCAGTACTTC
- | TRBJ2-7 | 15 | TRBV6-5 | TRBD2 | CASRVSGSFSYEQYF | TGTGCCAGCAGGGTTAGCGGGAGTTTCTCCTACGAGCAGTACTTC
- | TRBJ1-5 | 16 | TRBV19 | TRBD1 | CASSIQGAWDNQPQHF | TGTGCCAGTAGTATACAGGGGGCTTGGGACAATCAGCCCCAGCATTTT
- | TRBJ1-2 | 15 | TRBV7-2 | TRBD1 | CASSLAGGQGYGYTF | TGTGCCAGCAGCTTAGCAGGCGGACAGGGATATGGCTACACCTTC
- | TRBJ2-7 | 15 | TRBV6-2/TRBV6-3 | TRBD2 | CASSYSGRPPYEQYF | TGTGCCAGCAGTTATAGCGGGAGGCCACCCTACGAGCAGTACTTC
- | TRBJ2-3 | 16 | TRBV19 | TRBD2 | CATREVLAASTDTQYF | TGTGCCACACGAGAAGTCCTAGCGGCCAGCACAGATACGCAGTATTTT
- | TRBJ1-4 | 14 | TRBV2 | TRBD1 | CASSTPGGWEKLFF | TGTGCCAGCAGTACACCAGGGGGTTGGGAAAAACTGTTTTTT
once | TRBJ2-7 | 15 | TRBV11-2 | - | CASSLGPGRSYEQYF | TGTGCCAGCAGCTTAGGGCCAGGGAGGTCCTACGAGCAGTACTTC
- | TRBJ1-6 | 13 | TRBV6-5 | - | CASTRVVNSPLHF | TGTGCCAGCACGAGGGTCGTTAATTCACCCCTCCACTTT
- | TRBJ1-5 | 15 | TRBV5-1 | TRBD1 | CASRPGTGSNQPQHF | TGCGCCAGCAGGCCCGGGACAGGGTCCAATCAGCCCCAGCATTTT
- | TRBJ2-3 | 15 | TRBV7-3 | - | CASSLTGSSTDTQYF | TGTGCCAGCAGTTTGACTGGTTCTAGCACAGATACGCAGTATTTT
- | TRBJ1-4 | 14 | TRBV6-6 | TRBD1 | CASSRTGANEKLFF | TGTGCCAGCAGTAGGACAGGAGCAAATGAAAAACTGTTTTTT
- | TRBJ2-7 | 17 | TRBV5-4 | TRBD2 | CASSLGGVSGGLYEQYF | TGTGCCAGCAGCTTGGGTGGGGTTAGCGGGGGGCTCTACGAGCAGTACTTC
- | TRBJ1-3 | 14 | TRBV11-2 | - | CASSPKTVGNTIYF | TGTGCCAGCAGCCCTAAGACAGTGGGAAACACCATATATTTT
- | TRBJ2-7 | 14 | TRBV6-6 | - | CASSYRLESYEQYF | TGTGCCAGCAGTTACCGTCTCGAGTCCTACGAGCAGTACTTC
- | TRBJ2-2 | 14 | TRBV24-1 | - | CATSDYRDSGELFF | TGTGCCACCAGTGATTACAGGGATTCGGGGGAGCTGTTTTTT
- | TRBJ1-4 | 15 | TRBV7-9 | - | CASSLGLEGGEKLFF | TGTGCCAGCAGCTTAGGACTCGAAGGAGGCGAAAAACTGTTTTTT
many | TRBJ1-1 | 14 | TRBV7-3 | TRBD1 | CASSLDRVNTEAFF | TGTGCCAGCAGCTTAGACAGGGTGAACACTGAAGCTTTCTTT
- | TRBJ2-1 | 15 | TRBV27 | TRBD2 | CASSFSGGSYNEQFF | TGTGCCAGCAGTTTCAGCGGGGGGTCCTACAATGAGCAGTTCTTC
- | TRBJ1-1 | 13 | TRBV5-1 | - | CASSLDQVPEAFF | TGCGCCAGCAGCTTGGATCAGGTTCCTGAAGCTTTCTTT
- | TRBJ2-2 | 15 | TRBV3-1/TRBV3-2 | TRBD1 | CASSSTGPNTGELFF | TGTGCCAGCAGCTCGACAGGGCCCAACACCGGGGAGCTGTTTTTT
- | TRBJ1-6 | 14 | TRBV7-2 | - | CASSLGPGNSPLHF | TGTGCCAGCAGCTTAGGCCCGGGAAATTCACCCCTCCACTTT
- | TRBJ2-3 | 15 | TRBV5-4 | - | CASSLRVAGTDTQYF | TGTGCCAGCAGCTTGAGAGTAGCGGGCACAGATACGCAGTATTTT
- | TRBJ2-3 | 15 | TRBV4-2 | TRBD2 | CAATGASGFPDTQYF | TGTGCGGCAACTGGGGCTAGCGGATTCCCGGATACGCAGTATTTT
- | TRBJ1-3 | 16 | TRBV6-6 | - | CASSFVPGTGGNTIYF | TGTGCCAGCAGTTTCGTCCCCGGGACTGGGGGAAACACCATATATTTT
- | TRBJ2-7 | 11 | TRBV20-1 | TRBD1 | CSALGQLEQYF | TGCAGTGCGTTGGGACAGCTAGAGCAGTACTTC
- | TRBJ2-7 | 11 | TRBV29-1 | - | CGNSGVNEQYF | TGCGGGAACTCGGGGGTGAACGAGCAGTACTTC